This T cell receptor beta chain was recovered during a study of OX40 agonist ivuxolimab in advanced cancers. Study results and caveats: Expanded clones were, on average, more numerous in CD8+ T cells than in CD4+.

This CDR3 comprises 15 residues. Germline V gene lookup returns CDR1 SGHRS and CDR2 YFSETQ. V was shortened by 3 bases and J by 1 base, with 14 bases between the two germline ends. About this clone itself: The antigen is unknown.

Repertoires were generated with immunoSEQ multiplex PCR, while TCRdb's copy carries only in-frame clones and drops some. Of approximately 10,000 clones in the sample, around 80% were seen once. The sequencing here drew on CD4+ or CD8+ T cells sorted from blood, taken in a trial of the OX40 agonist ivuxolimab. The TCR was taken from an adult with an advanced solid tumor such as melanoma, head and neck, liver or kidney cancer. The chain is built from TRBV5-1 and TRBJ2-7; D is possibly TRBD2 (6 bases). CDR3 protein: CASSSTLLASYEQYF. CDR3 nucleotide sequence: TGCGCCAGCAGCTCCACCTTACTAGCATCCTACGAGCAGTACTTC.